This TCR beta chain was identified in a study of blood T cell repertoires in COVID-19. Study overall: Researchers got acute and convalescent COVID-19 samples from the United States, Italy and Spain. In each case, the material was cDNA or gDNA derived from T cells, B-cell-depleted T cells, or PBMCs.

TCRdb's copy holds only in-frame clones and misses some; the assay was immunoSEQ multiplex PCR. This sample has roughly 220,000 clones, with about four fifths found just once. Recruitment covered fewer than 25 US areas and drew participants whose ages spanned roughly 18 to 100 years. Participant-given clinical history determined each cohort assignment. V shed 3 bases and J 4 bases; nucleotides not matched to a gene: 7. Germline values: CDR1 SGDLS, CDR2 YYNGEE. The CDR3 extends over 17 amino acids. This clone was detected a few times. This TCR was sampled from a middle-aged woman with acute COVID-19. Sequenced sample: PBMCs or T cells enriched from blood (not recorded which). The rearrangement uses TRBV9 and TRBJ1-6; TRBD1 matches at 10 bases. CDR3 loop: CASSAGQGYPYNSPLHF. CDR3 in DNA: TGTGCCAGCAGCGCGGGACAGGGGTACCCTTATAATTCACCCCTCCACTTT.